This note documents a single T cell receptor (beta chain) sequence. The target antigen is unknown. The data derive from a study of post-analysis software for immune sequencing data. General study findings and limits: Relative to controls, patients had several TRBV segments at higher frequency, with TRBV5-6, TRBV5-1 and TRBV20-1 among these. F measure grouped same-batch samples tightly together. When compared against controls, multiple sclerosis patients showed significantly lower normalized Chao1 diversity.

Tagging with unique molecular identifiers was a feature of the TCR beta cDNA libraries. MiXCR, applied by TCRdb to the PCR reads, yields one record per CDR3 protein. This sample has 700,000 to 900,000 distinct CDR3 sequences, with under 60% found just once. Trimming took 5 bases from V and 0 from J; bases not matched to a gene: 6. Germline V lookup: CDR1 MDHEN, CDR2 SYDVKM. CDR3 length: 17 amino acids. Sequenced sample: blood. The source of this sequence is a girl under 18 with multiple sclerosis. The J gene is TRBJ2-7, the V gene TRBV28, with TRBD2 identical over 14 bases. CDR3 bases: TGTGCCAGCAGTCCCGGACTAGCGGGGGGCCACTCCTACGAGCAGTACTTC. Translation: CASSPGLAGGHSYEQYF.